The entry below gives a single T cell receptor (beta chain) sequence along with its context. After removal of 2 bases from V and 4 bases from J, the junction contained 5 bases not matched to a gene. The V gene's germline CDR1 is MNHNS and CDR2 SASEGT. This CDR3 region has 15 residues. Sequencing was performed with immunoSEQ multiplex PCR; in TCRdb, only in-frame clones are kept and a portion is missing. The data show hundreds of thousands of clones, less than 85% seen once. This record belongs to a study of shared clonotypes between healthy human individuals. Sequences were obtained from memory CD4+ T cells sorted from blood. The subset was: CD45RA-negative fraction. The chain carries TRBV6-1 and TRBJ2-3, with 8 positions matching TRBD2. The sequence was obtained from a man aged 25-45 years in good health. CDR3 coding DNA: TGTGCCAGCAGTGAACTGGCGGGGGGCGCAGATACGCAGTATTTT. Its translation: CASSELAGGADTQYF.